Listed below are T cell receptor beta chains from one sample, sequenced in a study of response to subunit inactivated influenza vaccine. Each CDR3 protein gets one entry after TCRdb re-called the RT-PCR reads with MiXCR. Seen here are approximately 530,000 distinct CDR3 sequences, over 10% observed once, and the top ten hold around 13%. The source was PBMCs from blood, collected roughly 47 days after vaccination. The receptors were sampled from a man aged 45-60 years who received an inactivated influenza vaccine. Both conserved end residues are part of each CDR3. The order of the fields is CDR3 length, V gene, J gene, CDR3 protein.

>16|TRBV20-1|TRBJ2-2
CSARSPDRGDTGELFF
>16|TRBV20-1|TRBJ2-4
CSARPLGVAGLDIQYF
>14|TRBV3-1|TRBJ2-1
CASSQDLEGYEQFF
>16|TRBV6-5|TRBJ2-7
CASSYQGRHRLREQYF
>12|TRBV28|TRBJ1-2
CASAGPFSGYTF
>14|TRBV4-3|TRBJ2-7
CASSQVQGEDEQYF
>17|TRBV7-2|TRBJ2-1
CASSSRRLAGAYNEQFF
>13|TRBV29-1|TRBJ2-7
CSVEGGGNFKQYF
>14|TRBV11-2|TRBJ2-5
CASSSLTEQETQYF
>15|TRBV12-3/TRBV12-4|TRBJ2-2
CASSYRTGYTGELFF
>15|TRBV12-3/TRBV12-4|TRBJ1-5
CASSFGQGPAQPQHF
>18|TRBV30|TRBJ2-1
CAWSEPLLAGVLYNEQFF
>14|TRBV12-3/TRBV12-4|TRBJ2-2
CASSLTGGSGELFF
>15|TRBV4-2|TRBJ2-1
CASSHPGEMNNEQFF
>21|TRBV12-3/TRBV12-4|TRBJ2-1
CASSSPGRLAGAVRSYNEQFF
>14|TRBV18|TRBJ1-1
CASSPSSGFTEAFF
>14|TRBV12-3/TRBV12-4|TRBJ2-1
CASRQREGWNEQFF
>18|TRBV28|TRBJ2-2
CASSWTGGGPLNTGELFF
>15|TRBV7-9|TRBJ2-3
CASIHGTGVTDTQYF
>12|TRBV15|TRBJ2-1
CATSSDYNEQFF
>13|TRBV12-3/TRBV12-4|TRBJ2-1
CASSLRRVREQFF
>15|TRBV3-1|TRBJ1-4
CASSLSLATNEKLFF
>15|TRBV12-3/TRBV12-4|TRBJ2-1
CASSRGGLAYNEQFF
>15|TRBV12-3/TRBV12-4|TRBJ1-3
CASSPPGARGNTIYF
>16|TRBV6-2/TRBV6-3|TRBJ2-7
CASNRSPGDYSYEQYF
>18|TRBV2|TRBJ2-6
CASSEAGQGVSGANVLTF
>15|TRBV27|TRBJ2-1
CASSPDRVGRNEQFF
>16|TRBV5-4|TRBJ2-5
CASSLGLGRAQETQYF
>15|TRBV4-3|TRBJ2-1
CASSQDGNSYNEQFF
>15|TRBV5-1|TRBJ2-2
CASSFPGTPGGELFF
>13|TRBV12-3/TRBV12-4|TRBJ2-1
CASSGDARDEQFF
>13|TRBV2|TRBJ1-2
CASSIDSNYGYTF
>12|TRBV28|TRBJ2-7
CASRQASYEQYF
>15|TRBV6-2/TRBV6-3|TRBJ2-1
CASVRKLAGFNEQFF
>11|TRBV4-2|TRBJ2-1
CASSQGAVQFF
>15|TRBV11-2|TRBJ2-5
CASSLADSSQETQYF
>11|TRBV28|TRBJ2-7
CASSPLSEQYF
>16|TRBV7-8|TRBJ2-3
CASSLSTPYFPLKEYF
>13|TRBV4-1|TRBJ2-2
CASSQDRGGELFF
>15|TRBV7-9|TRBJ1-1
CASSFNRVGNTEAFF
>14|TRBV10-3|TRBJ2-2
CAISVGGGTGELFF
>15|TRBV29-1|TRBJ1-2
CSVGDWGASDYGYTF
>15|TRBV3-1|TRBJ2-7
CASSRTGTGDHEQYF
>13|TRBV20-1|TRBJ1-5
CSARVGREQPQHF
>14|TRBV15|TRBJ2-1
CATSREGGWGEQFF
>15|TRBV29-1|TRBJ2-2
CSVKKGTANTGELFF